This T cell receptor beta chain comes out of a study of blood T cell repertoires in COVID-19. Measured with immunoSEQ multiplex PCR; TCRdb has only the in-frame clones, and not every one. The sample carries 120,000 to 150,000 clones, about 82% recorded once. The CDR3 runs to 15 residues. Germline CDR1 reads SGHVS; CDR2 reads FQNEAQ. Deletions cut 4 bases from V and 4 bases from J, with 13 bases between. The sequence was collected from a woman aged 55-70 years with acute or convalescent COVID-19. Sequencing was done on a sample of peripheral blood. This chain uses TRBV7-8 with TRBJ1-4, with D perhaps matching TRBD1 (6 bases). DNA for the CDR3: TGTGCCAGCAGCTCTACAGGGATTATTAATGAAAAACTGTTTTTT. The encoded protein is CASSSTGIINEKLFF.